This TCR beta chain was recovered during a study of regulatory T cells in long-lasting Graves disease. Combining iRepertoire HTBI primers with Arm-PCR of CDR3 regions, the authors built TCR beta libraries. Using its own MiXCR run on the multiplex PCR reads, TCRdb lists one record per CDR3 protein. The repertoire holds 350,000 to 500,000 distinct CDR3 sequences, with 21% as singletons. Time point described: persistent/refractory GD, antithyroid drugs over 5 years with positive TRAb. PBMCs provided the RNA from which the TCR library was made. The ends lost 1 base at V and 3 bases at J; junction bases unmatched: 3. The CDR3 contains 15 residues. The germline gives CDR1 MGHRA, CDR2 YSYEKL.

This sample comprised peripheral blood mononuclear cells (PBMCs), obtained when the disease was refractory, from a patient treated with antithyroid drugs. This clonotype originated in a female donor with Graves disease. The rearrangement joins TRBV4-1 to TRBJ2-1; TRBD2 aligns across 7 bases. The CDR3 nucleotides are TGCGCCAGCAGCCAAGGCGGGAGCCTCTACAATGAGCAGTTCTTC. This sequence encodes CASSQGGSLYNEQFF.